This is a list of T cell receptor beta chains from one sample in a study of PD-L1 blockade in urothelial cancer. TCRdb's table, derived via immunoSEQ multiplex PCR, lists solely in-frame clones and lacks some. Of 120,000 or so clones in the sample, around 88% were seen once. Sequenced here: PBMCs, sampled around atezolizumab (anti-PD-L1) treatment. These receptors all come from a man aged 45-65 years with urothelial cancer. Both conserved end residues are part of each CDR3. D genes are given only for firm matches. Clone size appears in some rows only: once, few, many, or a class for an expanded clone.

D gene | J gene | clone size | V gene | CDR3 DNA | CDR3 protein
NA | TRBJ1-3 | few | TRBV6-1 | TGTGCCAGCAGAACTTATAGCTCTGGAAACACCATATATTTT | CASRTYSSGNTIYF
NA | TRBJ1-1 | NA | TRBV5-4 | TGTGCCAGCAGCTTGCGCAGGCAGACTGAAGCTTTCTTT | CASSLRRQTEAFF
TRBD1 | TRBJ1-2 | once | TRBV10-3 | TGTGCCATCAGTTCCGACAGGGGAGGAGATGGCTACACCTTC | CAISSDRGGDGYTF
NA | TRBJ2-7 | NA | TRBV6-5 | TGTGCCAGCAGTTACGGGGAGGCCTACGAGCAGTACTTC | CASSYGEAYEQYF
NA | TRBJ1-1 | NA | TRBV11-2 | TGTGCCAGCAGCTTAGGCAGGAACACTGAAGCTTTCTTT | CASSLGRNTEAFF
NA | TRBJ1-2 | NA | TRBV6-1 | TGTGCCAGCAGTGAAGCGCTACAGGGTGGCTATGGCTACACCTTC | CASSEALQGGYGYTF
TRBD1 | TRBJ2-1 | once | TRBV5-1 | TGCGCCAGCAGCTTGGGACAGGGGGCCGATGAGCAGTTCTTC | CASSLGQGADEQFF
NA | TRBJ2-1 | NA | TRBV7-9 | TGTGCCAGCAGGTTAGCGACATACAATGAGCAGTTCTTC | CASRLATYNEQFF
NA | TRBJ1-6 | NA | TRBV5-5 | TGTGCCAGCAGCTTGGCCAGGGTCTATACACCCCTCCACTTT | CASSLARVYTPLHF
TRBD2 | TRBJ2-1 | NA | TRBV6-5 | TGTGCCAGCAGTAAACTAGCGGGAGGGAGCAATGAGCAGTTCTTC | CASSKLAGGSNEQFF
TRBD2 | TRBJ2-2 | once | TRBV18 | TGTGCCAGCTCACCGAGCGGGAGGGGGCGAACCGGGGAGCTGTTTTTT | CASSPSGRGRTGELFF
NA | TRBJ2-1 | NA | TRBV25-1 | TGTGCCAGCAGCCATCCCGACAGGACCCCCTACAATGAGCAGTTCTTC | CASSHPDRTPYNEQFF
NA | TRBJ2-1 | NA | TRBV11-3 | TGTGCCAGCAGCAAAAATAGTGGTACGCAGTTCTTC | CASSKNSGTQFF
TRBD1 | TRBJ1-5 | NA | TRBV19 | TGTGCCAGTAGTATGATGAGGACAGGGGGTGCCAATCAGCCCCAGCATTTT | CASSMMRTGGANQPQHF
TRBD2 | TRBJ2-1 | NA | TRBV4-1 | TGCGCCAGCAGCCGGGGACTAGTCGGGGGCAATGAGCAGTTCTTC | CASSRGLVGGNEQFF
TRBD2 | TRBJ2-1 | few | TRBV30 | TGTGCCTGGAGTGTACGACTAGCGCCCTACAATGAGCAGTTCTTC | CAWSVRLAPYNEQFF
TRBD1 | TRBJ2-1 | NA | TRBV6-5 | TGTGCCAGCAGTCCCCAGGGGGCAGAATATTGGTTCTTC | CASSPQGAEYWFF
NA | TRBJ2-7 | NA | TRBV5-6 | TGTGCCAGCAGCTTGGTACCAGGGATCGACGAGCAGTACTTC | CASSLVPGIDEQYF
TRBD2 | TRBJ2-7 | NA | TRBV7-2 | TGTGCCAGCAGCTTGACTAGCGGGGGCTCCTACGAGCAGTACTTC | CASSLTSGGSYEQYF
TRBD2 | TRBJ2-3 | NA | TRBV7-8 | TGTGCCAGCAGCTTACAGACTAGCGGTAGCACAGATACGCAGTATTTT | CASSLQTSGSTDTQYF
NA | TRBJ1-1 | NA | TRBV28 | TGTGCCAGCAACAACTGGGGGGTCCGGGGAGCTTTCTTT | CASNNWGVRGAFF
NA | TRBJ2-5 | NA | TRBV28 | TGTGCCAGCACCGACGGGGGAGAAGAGACCCAGTACTTC | CASTDGGEETQYF
TRBD2 | TRBJ2-7 | NA | TRBV7-8 | TGTGCCAGCAGGTTTAGCGGGAGTTACGAGCAGTACTTC | CASRFSGSYEQYF
TRBD1 | TRBJ1-1 | NA | TRBV18 | TGTGCCAGCTCACAAACAGGGGGCGCGGGTGAAGCTTTCTTT | CASSQTGGAGEAFF
TRBD1 | TRBJ1-5 | NA | TRBV19 | TGTGCCAGTAGGGATCCGGGACAGGGCAGCAATCAGCCCCAGCATTTT | CASRDPGQGSNQPQHF
TRBD1 | TRBJ1-1 | NA | TRBV6-1 | TGTGCCAGCAGTGAATTGAGGACAGGGGGCACTGAAGCTTTCTTT | CASSELRTGGTEAFF
TRBD1 | TRBJ2-2 | NA | TRBV28 | TGTGCCAGCAGTTTGATTGGTACAGGGGGAAGCACCGGGGAGCTGTTTTTT | CASSLIGTGGSTGELFF
TRBD2 | TRBJ2-1 | NA | TRBV2 | TGTGCCAGCGGACTAGCCGTCGACAATGAGCAGTTCTTC | CASGLAVDNEQFF
NA | TRBJ2-7 | NA | TRBV6-5 | TGTGCCAGCAGGAGCGACAGTGGGGAGGCCTACGAGCAGTACTTC | CASRSDSGEAYEQYF
NA | TRBJ2-6 | NA | TRBV11-2 | TGTGCCAGCAGCCCCCGAGGTACCAACGTCCTGACTTTC | CASSPRGTNVLTF
TRBD1 | TRBJ1-6 | NA | TRBV5-1 | TGCGCCAGCATGACAGGGGTCGGTAATTCACCCCTCCACTTT | CASMTGVGNSPLHF
TRBD1 | TRBJ1-2 | once | TRBV6-5 | TGTGCCAGCAAGACAGGGACCTATGGCTACACCTTC | CASKTGTYGYTF
NA | TRBJ2-1 | NA | TRBV6-1 | TGTGCCACGCATCCGGGACTCTTCTACAATGAGCAGTTCTTC | CATHPGLFYNEQFF
NA | TRBJ1-2 | few | TRBV28 | TGTGCCAGCAGTTTATTGGCCAGGGAGGGCTATGGCTACACCTTC | CASSLLAREGYGYTF
NA | TRBJ2-1 | NA | TRBV30 | TGTGCCTGGAGTGGGCTAAGCCCTAGCCATGAGCAGTTCTTC | CAWSGLSPSHEQFF
TRBD2 | TRBJ2-3 | few | TRBV2 | TGTGCCAGTTATCGGGACTACACAGATACGCAGTATTTT | CASYRDYTDTQYF
NA | TRBJ2-7 | NA | TRBV5-1 | TGCGCCAGCAGAACTCTAGGGGCTCGCTCCTACGAGCAGTACTTC | CASRTLGARSYEQYF
NA | TRBJ1-6 | NA | TRBV9 | TGTGCCAGCAGCCGTGATAATTCACCCCTCCACTTT | CASSRDNSPLHF
NA | TRBJ2-3 | NA | TRBV7-3 | TGTGCCAGCAGCCCACAACACAGCACAGATACGCAGTATTTT | CASSPQHSTDTQYF
NA | TRBJ1-3 | NA | TRBV2 | TGTGCCAGCAGTGATTCGGGGGGCCTCGAAAACACCATATATTTT | CASSDSGGLENTIYF
TRBD2 | TRBJ2-1 | NA | TRBV11-2 | TGTGCCAGCAGCTCCCGTACCCGACTAGCGGGAGGGAATGAGCAGTTCTTC | CASSSRTRLAGGNEQFF
NA | TRBJ1-1 | few | TRBV27 | TGTGCCAGCAGCCCACCCAAGGGGCATGCTTTCTTT | CASSPPKGHAFF
TRBD1 | TRBJ1-3 | NA | TRBV30 | TGTGCCTGGAACAGGGGCTCTGGAAACACCATATATTTT | CAWNRGSGNTIYF
TRBD2 | TRBJ2-7 | NA | TRBV5-1 | TGCGCCAGCAGCTTAGCGAGCGGGAGCTACGAGCAGTACTTC | CASSLASGSYEQYF
TRBD1 | TRBJ1-2 | NA | TRBV18 | TGTGCCAGCTCACCGGGACAGGACCGGGGCTATGGCTACACCTTC | CASSPGQDRGYGYTF
TRBD2 | TRBJ2-7 | NA | TRBV2 | TGTGCCAGCAGTCTAGCGGGAGGTATGGGCGAGCAGTACTTC | CASSLAGGMGEQYF
NA | TRBJ2-7 | few | TRBV28 | TGTGCCAGCAGCCCTCTACGGGAGCAGTACTTC | CASSPLREQYF
NA | TRBJ2-3 | NA | TRBV9 | TGTGCCAGCAGCGGGGGGGATGTCGCAGATACGCAGTATTTT | CASSGGDVADTQYF
TRBD1 | TRBJ1-5 | NA | TRBV28 | TGTGCCAGCAGAAAAGATGTAGGGGGCAGCAATCAGCCCCAGCATTTT | CASRKDVGGSNQPQHF
NA | TRBJ1-6 | NA | TRBV6-6 | TGTGCCAGCAGCCCCACCCCGACAGTAAATTCACCCCTCCACTTT | CASSPTPTVNSPLHF
NA | TRBJ2-5 | NA | TRBV14 | TGTGCCAGCAGCCCCGGTTGGACAGCTCAAGAGACCCAGTACTTC | CASSPGWTAQETQYF
NA | TRBJ1-1 | NA | TRBV5-4 | TGTGCCAGCAGCTTTCGGACAGCCACACGCCTCGACACTGAAGCTTTCTTT | CASSFRTATRLDTEAFF
NA | TRBJ1-1 | NA | TRBV6-6 | TGTGCCAGCAGCCCAGGGGCCAGCACTGAAGCTTTCTTT | CASSPGASTEAFF